Listed below are T cell receptor beta chains from one sample, sequenced in a study of PD-1 blockade in classical Hodgkin lymphoma. Profiled with immunoSEQ multiplex PCR; TCRdb holds only in-frame clones, not every one. This repertoire shows 45,000 or so clones, around 90% found once; its top ten account for around 5%. The sequenced material came from peripheral blood mononuclear cells (PBMCs). These receptors originate from a human donor with classical Hodgkin lymphoma. CDR3s leave out the opening cysteine and the closing phenylalanine or tryptophan. The order of the fields is V gene, J gene, CDR3 protein.

v_call: TRBV7-8
j_call: TRBJ2-2
cdr3_aa: ASSLEAGELF

v_call: TRBV9
j_call: TRBJ1-4
cdr3_aa: ASSEGQNEKLF

v_call: TRBV9
j_call: TRBJ2-5
cdr3_aa: ASSVAPIGDQY

v_call: TRBV6-5
j_call: TRBJ2-1
cdr3_aa: ASKAWLAGVNEQF

v_call: TRBV6-1
j_call: TRBJ2-7
cdr3_aa: ASSALAGGPEEQY

v_call: TRBV6-1
j_call: TRBJ2-7
cdr3_aa: ASSGLGANSYEQY

v_call: TRBV6-1
j_call: TRBJ2-5
cdr3_aa: ASSERGVQETQY

v_call: TRBV7-8
j_call: TRBJ1-5
cdr3_aa: ASSFWPRDNQPQH

v_call: TRBV6-1
j_call: TRBJ1-2
cdr3_aa: ASSELNYGYT

v_call: TRBV29-1
j_call: TRBJ2-3
cdr3_aa: SVDQGAIDTQY

v_call: TRBV12-5
j_call: TRBJ2-1
cdr3_aa: ASGTAGHPSYNEQF

v_call: TRBV6-1
j_call: TRBJ2-3
cdr3_aa: ASSEAPTGGCTDTQY

v_call: TRBV7-3
j_call: TRBJ2-1
cdr3_aa: ASSLPSGHEQF

v_call: TRBV11-2
j_call: TRBJ1-2
cdr3_aa: ASSFTGPGGYT

v_call: TRBV5-4
j_call: TRBJ2-7
cdr3_aa: ASSLGRVPSYEQY

v_call: TRBV18
j_call: TRBJ2-2
cdr3_aa: ASSLRTSGRTNTGELF

v_call: TRBV5-4
j_call: TRBJ2-7
cdr3_aa: ASSLGTGAEQY

v_call: TRBV6-5
j_call: TRBJ2-7
cdr3_aa: ASSYSDRSPSYEQY

v_call: TRBV5-1
j_call: TRBJ2-7
cdr3_aa: ASSPDRVYEQY

v_call: TRBV7-8
j_call: TRBJ2-6
cdr3_aa: ASSLAGGTGFTSGANVLT

v_call: TRBV29-1
j_call: TRBJ2-1
cdr3_aa: SAPRGSSYNEQF

v_call: TRBV21-1
j_call: TRBJ1-1
cdr3_aa: ASSKEVNTEAF

v_call: TRBV15
j_call: TRBJ1-4
cdr3_aa: ATSTRQGGEKLF

v_call: TRBV9
j_call: TRBJ2-3
cdr3_aa: ASSPTGTTLDTQY

v_call: TRBV5-4
j_call: TRBJ1-1
cdr3_aa: ASSTTGLLVAEAF

v_call: TRBV18
j_call: TRBJ2-7
cdr3_aa: ASSPPGTPSSYEQY

v_call: TRBV7-9
j_call: TRBJ1-1
cdr3_aa: ASTVYQVGVGAF

v_call: TRBV7-9
j_call: TRBJ1-1
cdr3_aa: ASSHRENTEAF

v_call: TRBV11-2
j_call: TRBJ1-1
cdr3_aa: ASSSRWDRDAAF

v_call: TRBV19
j_call: TRBJ2-3
cdr3_aa: ASSRDSSTDTQY

v_call: TRBV5-4
j_call: TRBJ2-3
cdr3_aa: ASSLGDRGTDTQY

v_call: TRBV11-1
j_call: TRBJ1-5
cdr3_aa: ASSSTQAGYQPQH

v_call: TRBV27
j_call: TRBJ1-2
cdr3_aa: ASKFSGDSNYGYT

v_call: TRBV15
j_call: TRBJ1-5
cdr3_aa: ATSRDRQGAQH

v_call: TRBV7-9
j_call: TRBJ1-2
cdr3_aa: ASSSGDGSFYGYT

v_call: TRBV5-6
j_call: TRBJ2-2
cdr3_aa: ASSPELAANTGELF

v_call: TRBV19
j_call: TRBJ2-7
cdr3_aa: ASMVTGGGEQY

v_call: TRBV5-1
j_call: TRBJ2-5
cdr3_aa: ASSASGTGKETQY

v_call: TRBV28
j_call: TRBJ1-4
cdr3_aa: ASSLVLASWNEKLF

v_call: TRBV5-1
j_call: TRBJ1-5
cdr3_aa: ASSFLGGADQPQH

v_call: TRBV18
j_call: TRBJ1-1
cdr3_aa: ASSGNGRSEAF

v_call: TRBV7-3
j_call: TRBJ2-2
cdr3_aa: ASSLFNTGELF

v_call: TRBV19
j_call: TRBJ2-6
cdr3_aa: ASRRDSGANVLT

v_call: TRBV7-3
j_call: TRBJ2-1
cdr3_aa: ASSLNKDNEQF

v_call: TRBV12-5
j_call: TRBJ1-1
cdr3_aa: ASGVGTEAF

v_call: TRBV10-1
j_call: TRBJ2-2
cdr3_aa: ASSENAGTGELF

v_call: TRBV5-4
j_call: TRBJ2-3
cdr3_aa: ASSPGGTTSFTDTQY

v_call: TRBV7-9
j_call: TRBJ1-2
cdr3_aa: ASSVSYGYT

v_call: TRBV19
j_call: TRBJ1-5
cdr3_aa: ASSFAGGRNQPQH

v_call: TRBV19
j_call: TRBJ1-3
cdr3_aa: ASDRGSSGNTIY

v_call: TRBV28
j_call: TRBJ2-5
cdr3_aa: ASSSQREVETQY

v_call: TRBV2
j_call: TRBJ1-1
cdr3_aa: ASSDLRTEAF